The TCR beta chain described here comes from a study of T cell changes during pregnancy in multiple sclerosis. Germline assignment: CDR1 LNHDA and CDR2 SQIVND (reference sequence). V shed 4 bases and J 0 bases; nucleotides not matched to a gene: 6. The CDR3 covers 15 residues. Clones were read by immunoSEQ multiplex PCR, and TCRdb kept only the in-frame ones, dropping some. The sample gives tens of thousands of clones, over 80% of which show up once; more than 0.7% is in the top ten. Sequenced material: CD4+ T cells from peripheral blood mononuclear cells, taken in the third trimester of pregnancy. The sequence was collected from a female donor with multiple sclerosis, enrolled in a pregnancy study. The chain recombines TRBV19 with TRBJ2-7; 7 nucleotides line up with TRBD2. The DNA of the CDR3 is TGTGCCAGTAGTACCCAGCGGGGCCCCTCCTACGAGCAGTACTTC. Protein: CASSTQRGPSYEQYF.